This T cell receptor (beta chain) emerged from a study of blood T cells in healthy people across ages. General study findings and limits: With age, beta diversity per million T cells declined roughly linearly, significantly by about 37. In long-lived donors, naive CD4+ cell counts and diversity exceeded those of aged donors. Naive T cell percentage by flow cytometry tracked strongly with beta diversity.

CDR1 is SGHRS and CDR2 is YFSETQ in the germline V gene. Trimming pared 4 bases from V and 2 bases from J, leaving 16 bases between. This CDR3 is 16 amino acids long. With respect to this clonotype: The target antigen is unknown.

Combining a sample-barcoded 5' primer with a J-beta primer mix, a second PCR ran for 7 to 11 cycles. TCRdb independently ran MiXCR on the 5' RACE reads; one entry per CDR3 protein. The repertoire holds about 640,000 distinct CDR3 sequences, roughly 58% seen once, with about two fifths in the top ten. The sequence derives from a man aged 55 to 70 in good health. This rearrangement joins TRBV5-1 to TRBJ2-4; D is tentatively TRBD1 or TRBD2 (6 bases each). The sample taken for sequencing was blood. CDR3 DNA sequence: TGCGCCAGCAGCCTGGAAGGGGGGACGACCAAAAACATTCAGTACTTC. This translates into CASSLEGGTTKNIQYF.